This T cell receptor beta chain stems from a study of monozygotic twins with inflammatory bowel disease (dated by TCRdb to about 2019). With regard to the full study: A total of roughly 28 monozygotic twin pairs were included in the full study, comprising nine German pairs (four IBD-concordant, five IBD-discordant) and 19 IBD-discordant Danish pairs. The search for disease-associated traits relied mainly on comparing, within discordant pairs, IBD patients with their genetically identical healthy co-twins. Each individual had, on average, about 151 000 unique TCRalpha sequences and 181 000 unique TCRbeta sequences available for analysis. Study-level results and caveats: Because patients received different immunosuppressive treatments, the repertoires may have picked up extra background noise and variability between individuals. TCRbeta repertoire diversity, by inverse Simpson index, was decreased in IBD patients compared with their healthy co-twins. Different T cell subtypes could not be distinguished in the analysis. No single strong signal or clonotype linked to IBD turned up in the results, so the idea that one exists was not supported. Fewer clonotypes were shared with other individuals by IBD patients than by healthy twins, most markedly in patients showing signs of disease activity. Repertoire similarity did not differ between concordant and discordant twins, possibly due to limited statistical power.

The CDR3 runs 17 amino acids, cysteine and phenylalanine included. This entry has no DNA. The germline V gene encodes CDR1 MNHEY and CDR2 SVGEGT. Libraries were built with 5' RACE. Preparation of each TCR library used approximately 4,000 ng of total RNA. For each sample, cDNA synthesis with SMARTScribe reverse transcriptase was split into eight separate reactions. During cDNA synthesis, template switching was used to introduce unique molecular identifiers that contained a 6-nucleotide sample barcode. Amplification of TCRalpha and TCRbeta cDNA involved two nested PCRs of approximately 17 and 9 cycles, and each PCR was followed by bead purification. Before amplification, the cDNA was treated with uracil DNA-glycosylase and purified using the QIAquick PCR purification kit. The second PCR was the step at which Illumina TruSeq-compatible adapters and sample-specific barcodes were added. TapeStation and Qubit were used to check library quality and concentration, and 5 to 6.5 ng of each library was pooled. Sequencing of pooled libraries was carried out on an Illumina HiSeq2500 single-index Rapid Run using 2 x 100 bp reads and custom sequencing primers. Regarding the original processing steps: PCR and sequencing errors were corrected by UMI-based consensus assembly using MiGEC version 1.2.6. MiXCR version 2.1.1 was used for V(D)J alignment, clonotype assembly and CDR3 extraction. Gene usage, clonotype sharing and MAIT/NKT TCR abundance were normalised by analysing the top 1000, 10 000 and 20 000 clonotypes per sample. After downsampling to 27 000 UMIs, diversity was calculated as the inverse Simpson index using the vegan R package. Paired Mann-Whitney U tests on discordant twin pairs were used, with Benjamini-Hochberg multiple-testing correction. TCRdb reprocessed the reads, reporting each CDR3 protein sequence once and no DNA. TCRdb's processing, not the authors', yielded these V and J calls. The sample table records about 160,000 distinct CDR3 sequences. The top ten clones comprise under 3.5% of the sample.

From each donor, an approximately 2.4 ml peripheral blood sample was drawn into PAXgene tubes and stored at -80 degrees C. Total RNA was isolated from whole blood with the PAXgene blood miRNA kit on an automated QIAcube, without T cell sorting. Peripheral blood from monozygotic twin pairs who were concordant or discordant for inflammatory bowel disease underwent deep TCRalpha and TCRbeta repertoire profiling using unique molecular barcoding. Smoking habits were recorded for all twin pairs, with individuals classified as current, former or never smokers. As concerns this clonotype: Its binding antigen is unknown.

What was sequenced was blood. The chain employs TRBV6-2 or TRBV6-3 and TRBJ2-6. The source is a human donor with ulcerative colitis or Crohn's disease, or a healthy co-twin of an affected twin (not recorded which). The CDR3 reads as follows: CASSYWILSSGANVLTF.